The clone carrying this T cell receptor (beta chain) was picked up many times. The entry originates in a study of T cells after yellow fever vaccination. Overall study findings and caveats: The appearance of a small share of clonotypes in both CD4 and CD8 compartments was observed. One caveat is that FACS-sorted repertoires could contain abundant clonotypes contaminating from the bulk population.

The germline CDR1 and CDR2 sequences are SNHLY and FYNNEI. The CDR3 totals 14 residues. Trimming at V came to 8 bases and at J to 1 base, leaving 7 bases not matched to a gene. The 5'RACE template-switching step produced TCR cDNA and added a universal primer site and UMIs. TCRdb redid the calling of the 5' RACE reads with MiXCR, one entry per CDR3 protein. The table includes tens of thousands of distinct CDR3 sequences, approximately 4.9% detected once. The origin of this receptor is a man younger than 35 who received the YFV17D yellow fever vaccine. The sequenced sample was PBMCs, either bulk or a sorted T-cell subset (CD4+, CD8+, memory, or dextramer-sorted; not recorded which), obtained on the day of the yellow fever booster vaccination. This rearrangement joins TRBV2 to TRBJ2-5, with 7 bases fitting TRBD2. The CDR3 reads CASLGRGSQETQYF. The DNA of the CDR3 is TGTGCCAGCCTGGGGCGGGGGAGCCAAGAGACCCAGTACTTC.